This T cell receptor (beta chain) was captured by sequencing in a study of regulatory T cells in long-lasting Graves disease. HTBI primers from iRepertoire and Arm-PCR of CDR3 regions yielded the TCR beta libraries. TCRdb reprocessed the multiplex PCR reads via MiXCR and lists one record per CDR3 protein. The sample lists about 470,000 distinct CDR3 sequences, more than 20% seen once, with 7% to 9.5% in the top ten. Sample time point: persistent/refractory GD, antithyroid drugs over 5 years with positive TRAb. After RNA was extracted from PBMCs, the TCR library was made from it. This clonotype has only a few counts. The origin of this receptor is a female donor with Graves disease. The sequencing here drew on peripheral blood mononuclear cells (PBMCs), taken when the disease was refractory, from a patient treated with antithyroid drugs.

Here the CDR3 DNA reads TGTGCCAGCAGCACCGGGACAGGGGGAGCTTTCTTT. This translates into CASSTGTGGAFF. The chain carries TRBV5-4 and TRBJ1-1; 11 bases map to TRBD1. The CDR3 sequence is 12 residues long. Germline loops: CDR1 SGHNT, CDR2 YYREEE (reference sequence). Trimming at V came to 4 bases and at J to 10 bases, leaving 3 bases not matched to a gene. Combining the CDR3 with reference TRBV5-4 and TRBJ1-1 gives the whole variable domain ETGVTQSPTHLIKTRGQQVTLRCSSQSGHNTVSWYQQALGQGPQFIFQYYREEENGRGNFPPRFSGLQFPNYSSELNVNALELDDSALYLCASSTGTGGAFFGQGTRLTVV.